The following is a T cell receptor (beta chain) sequence with its context. Its antigen is as yet unknown. The V gene's germline CDR1 is MNHEY and CDR2 SVGAGI. CDR3 length equals 15 residues. V was cut by 6 bases and J by 1 base, with 14 bases left in between. This specimen belongs to a study of blood T cells in healthy people across ages. Using a J-beta primer mix together with a sample-barcoded 5' primer, a second PCR was run for roughly 7 to 11 cycles. Each CDR3 protein is one row after TCRdb ran MiXCR on the 5' RACE reads. The sample shows hundreds of thousands of distinct CDR3 sequences, around 24% of them seen only once. Study-wide points: The long-lived group displayed more naive CD4+ cells, plus higher diversity, than the aged donors did.

These sequences were also reported in another study, on T cells of mothers and their children. This second study notes: In this cohort, donors were three healthy Caucasian mothers plus their six children. For related and unrelated pairs alike, thymic selection shapes TCR recombination output similarly.

The sample taken for sequencing was blood. This clonotype originated in a boy between 10 and 17 years old in good health. The rearrangement links TRBV6-5 to TRBJ2-3, with a weak D call TRBD1 (6 bases). Here the CDR3 DNA reads TGTGCCAGCAGGCGATCGGGACAACGCACAGATACGCAGTATTTT. Translating it yields CASRRSGQRTDTQYF.